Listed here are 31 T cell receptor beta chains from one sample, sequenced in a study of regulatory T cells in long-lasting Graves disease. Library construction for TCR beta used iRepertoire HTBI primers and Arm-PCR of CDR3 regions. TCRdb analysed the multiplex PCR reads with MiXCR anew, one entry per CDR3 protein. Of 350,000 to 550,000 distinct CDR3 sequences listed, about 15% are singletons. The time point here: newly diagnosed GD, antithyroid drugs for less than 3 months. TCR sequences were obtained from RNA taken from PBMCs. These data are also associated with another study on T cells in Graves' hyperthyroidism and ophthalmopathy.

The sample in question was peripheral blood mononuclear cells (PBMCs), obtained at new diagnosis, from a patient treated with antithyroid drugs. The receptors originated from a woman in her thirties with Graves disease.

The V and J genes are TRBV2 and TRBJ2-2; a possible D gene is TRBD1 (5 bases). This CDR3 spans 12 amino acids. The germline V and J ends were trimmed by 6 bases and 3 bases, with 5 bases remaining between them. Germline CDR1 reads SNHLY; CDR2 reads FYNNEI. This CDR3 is CASSRDTGELFF. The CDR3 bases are TGTGCCAGCAGCAGGGACACCGGGGAGCTGTTTTTT.

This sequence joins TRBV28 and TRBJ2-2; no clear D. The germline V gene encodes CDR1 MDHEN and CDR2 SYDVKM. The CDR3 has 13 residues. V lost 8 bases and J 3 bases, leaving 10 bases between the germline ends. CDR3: CASPNPYTGELFF. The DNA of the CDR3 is TGTGCCAGCCCGAATCCCTACACCGGGGAGCTGTTTTTT.

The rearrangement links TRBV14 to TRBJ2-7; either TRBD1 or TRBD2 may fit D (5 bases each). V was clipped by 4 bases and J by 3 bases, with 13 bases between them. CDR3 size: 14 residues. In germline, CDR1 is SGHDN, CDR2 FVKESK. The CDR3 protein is CASSPGTAGYEQYF. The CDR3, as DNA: TGTGCCAGCAGCCCCGGGACGGCGGGCTACGAGCAGTACTTC.

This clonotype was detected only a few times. CDR3 nucleotides: TGCAGTGCTAGGGGCGGGGCGAGAATGAACACTGAAGCTTTCTTT. Protein: CSARGGARMNTEAFF. The chain employs TRBV20-1 and TRBJ1-1; D may be TRBD1 (5 bases). V gave up 3 bases and J gave up 0 bases, with 14 bases separating them. The CDR3 is 15 residues long. In germline, CDR1 is DFQATT, CDR2 SNEGSKA (reference sequence).

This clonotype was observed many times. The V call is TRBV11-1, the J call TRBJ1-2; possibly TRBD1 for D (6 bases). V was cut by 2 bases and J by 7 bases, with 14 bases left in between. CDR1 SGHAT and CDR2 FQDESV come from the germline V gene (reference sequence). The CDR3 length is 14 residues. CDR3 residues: CASSLTTGLSGYTF. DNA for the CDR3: TGTGCCAGCAGCTTAACAACAGGGCTAAGTGGCTACACCTTC.

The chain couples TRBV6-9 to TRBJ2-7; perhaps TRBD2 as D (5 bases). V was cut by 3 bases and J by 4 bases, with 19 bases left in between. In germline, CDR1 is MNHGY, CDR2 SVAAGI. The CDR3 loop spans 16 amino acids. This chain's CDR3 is CASSYASAIEGYEQYF. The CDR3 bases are TGTGCCAGCAGTTACGCGAGCGCCATTGAGGGTTACGAGCAGTACTTC.

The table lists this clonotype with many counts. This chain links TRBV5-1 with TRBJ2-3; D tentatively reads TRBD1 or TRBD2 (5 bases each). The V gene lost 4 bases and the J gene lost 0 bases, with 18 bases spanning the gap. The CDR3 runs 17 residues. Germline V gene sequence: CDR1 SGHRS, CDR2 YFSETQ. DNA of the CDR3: TGCGCCAGCAGCCCCACGGGACGGCGCTCTAGCACAGATACGCAGTATTTT. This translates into CASSPTGRRSSTDTQYF.

Here the CDR3 reads CASSASRGQKYGYTF. The DNA of the CDR3 is TGTGCCAGCAGCGCGAGCAGGGGACAGAAGTATGGCTACACCTTC. J is TRBJ1-2 and V is TRBV9, with 7 nucleotides matching TRBD1. The CDR3 runs 15 residues. Per germline, CDR1 SGDLS and CDR2 YYNGEE. Unmatched junction bases numbered 10, after V lost 3 bases and J lost 5 bases.

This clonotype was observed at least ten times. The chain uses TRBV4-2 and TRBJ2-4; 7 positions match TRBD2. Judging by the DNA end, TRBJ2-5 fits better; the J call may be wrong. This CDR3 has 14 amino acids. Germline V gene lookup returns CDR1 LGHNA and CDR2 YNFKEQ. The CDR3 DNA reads TGTGCCAGCAGCCAGGGGGAGGGTTCGGAGACCCAGTACTTC. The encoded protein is CASSQGEGSETQYF.

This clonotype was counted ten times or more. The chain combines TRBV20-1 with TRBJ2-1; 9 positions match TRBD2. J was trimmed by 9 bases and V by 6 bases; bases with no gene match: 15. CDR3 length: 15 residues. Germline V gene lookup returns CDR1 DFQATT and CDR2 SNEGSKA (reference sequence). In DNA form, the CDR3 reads TGCAGTGCCTCAGGGGGATTAGCGGGAGAGTCTGAGCAGTTCTTC. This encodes CSASGGLAGESEQFF.

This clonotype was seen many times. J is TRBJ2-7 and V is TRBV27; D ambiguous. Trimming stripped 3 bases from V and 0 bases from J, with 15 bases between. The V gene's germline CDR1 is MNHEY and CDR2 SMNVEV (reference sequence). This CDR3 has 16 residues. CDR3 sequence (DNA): TGTGCCAGCAGTTTTTCGGCCCAGATAAGCTCCTACGAGCAGTACTTC. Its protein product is CASSFSAQISSYEQYF.

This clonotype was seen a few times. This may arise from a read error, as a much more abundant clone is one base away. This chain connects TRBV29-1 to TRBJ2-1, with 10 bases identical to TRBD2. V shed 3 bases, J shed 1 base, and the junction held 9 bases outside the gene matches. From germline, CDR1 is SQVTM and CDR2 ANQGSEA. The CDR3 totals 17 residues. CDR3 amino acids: CSVDGDSSGRSYNEQFF. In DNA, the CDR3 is TGCAGCGTTGATGGCGATAGTAGCGGGAGGTCCTACAATGAGCAGTTCTTC.

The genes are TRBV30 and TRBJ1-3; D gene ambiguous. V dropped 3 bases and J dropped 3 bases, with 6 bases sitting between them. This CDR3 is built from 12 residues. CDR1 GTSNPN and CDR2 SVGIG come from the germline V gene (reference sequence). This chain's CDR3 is CAWRGFGNTIYF. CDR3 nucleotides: TGTGCCTGGAGAGGGTTTGGAAACACCATATATTTT.

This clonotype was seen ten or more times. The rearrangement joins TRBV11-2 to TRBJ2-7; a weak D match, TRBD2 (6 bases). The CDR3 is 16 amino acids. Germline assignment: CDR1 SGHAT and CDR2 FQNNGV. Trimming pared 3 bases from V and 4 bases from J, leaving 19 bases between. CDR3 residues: CASSLGGLPDLYEQYF. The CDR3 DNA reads TGTGCCAGCAGCTTGGGAGGACTGCCCGACTTATACGAGCAGTACTTC.

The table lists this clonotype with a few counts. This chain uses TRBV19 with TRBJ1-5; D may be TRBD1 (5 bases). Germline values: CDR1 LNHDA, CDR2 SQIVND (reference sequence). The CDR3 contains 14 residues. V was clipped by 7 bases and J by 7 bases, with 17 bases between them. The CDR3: CASKLRRGRQPQHF. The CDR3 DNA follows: TGTGCCAGTAAGTTACGGAGGGGCAGGCAGCCCCAGCATTTT.

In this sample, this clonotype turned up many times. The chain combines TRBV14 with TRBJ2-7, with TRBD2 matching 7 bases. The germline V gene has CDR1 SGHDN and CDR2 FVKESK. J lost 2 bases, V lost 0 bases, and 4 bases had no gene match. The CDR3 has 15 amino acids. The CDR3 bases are TGTGCCAGCAGCCAAGATACGGCGGGAGCCTACGAGCAGTACTTC. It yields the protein CASSQDTAGAYEQYF.

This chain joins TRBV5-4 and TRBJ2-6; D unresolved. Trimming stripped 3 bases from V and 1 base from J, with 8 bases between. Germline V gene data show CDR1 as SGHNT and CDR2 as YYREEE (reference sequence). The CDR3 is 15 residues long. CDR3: CASSSYISGANVLTF. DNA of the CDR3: TGTGCCAGCAGCTCGTATATATCTGGGGCCAACGTCCTGACTTTC. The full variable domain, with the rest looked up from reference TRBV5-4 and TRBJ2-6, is ETGVTQSPTHLIKTRGQQVTLRCSSQSGHNTVSWYQQALGQGPQFIFQYYREEENGRGNFPPRFSGLQFPNYSSELNVNALELDDSALYLCASSSYISGANVLTFGAGSRLTVL.

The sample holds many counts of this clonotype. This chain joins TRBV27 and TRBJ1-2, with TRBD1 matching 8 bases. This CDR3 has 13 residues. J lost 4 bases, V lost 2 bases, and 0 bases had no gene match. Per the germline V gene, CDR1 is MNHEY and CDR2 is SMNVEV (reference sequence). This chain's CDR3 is CASSLGQGYGYTF. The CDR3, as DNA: TGTGCCAGCAGTTTAGGACAGGGCTATGGCTACACCTTC.

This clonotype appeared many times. The CDR3 sequence: CASSGGDGNNQPQHF. The CDR3 nucleotides read TGTGCCAGCAGCGGAGGGGACGGGAACAATCAGCCCCAGCATTTT. The chain couples TRBV9 to TRBJ1-5; the D gene is possibly TRBD1 (5 bases). The CDR3 has 15 residues. With 3 bases removed from V and 3 bases from J, the gap between germline ends came to 13 bases. Germline values: CDR1 SGDLS, CDR2 YYNGEE.

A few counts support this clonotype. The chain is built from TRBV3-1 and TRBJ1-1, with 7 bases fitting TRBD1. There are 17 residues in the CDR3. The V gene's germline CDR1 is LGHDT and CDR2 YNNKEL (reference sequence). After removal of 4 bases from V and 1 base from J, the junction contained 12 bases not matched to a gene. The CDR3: CASSPPRWGQRNTEAFF. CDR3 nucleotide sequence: TGTGCCAGCAGCCCACCCCGTTGGGGACAGCGGAACACTGAAGCTTTCTTT.

The CDR3 coding sequence is TGCGCCAGCAGCGCGGGACTAGCGTGGAATGAGCAGTTCTTC. This translates into CASSAGLAWNEQFF. The gene calls are TRBV5-1 and TRBJ2-1; 10 positions match TRBD2. Trimming at V came to 4 bases and at J to 7 bases, leaving 5 bases not matched to a gene. There are 14 residues in the CDR3. Germline loops: CDR1 SGHRS, CDR2 YFSETQ.

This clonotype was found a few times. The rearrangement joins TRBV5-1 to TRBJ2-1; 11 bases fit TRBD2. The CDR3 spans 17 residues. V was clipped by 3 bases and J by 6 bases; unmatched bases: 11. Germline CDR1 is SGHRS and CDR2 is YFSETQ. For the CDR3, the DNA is TGCGCCAGCAGCTCTCTAGCGGGAGGCATGGGCTTCAATGAGCAGTTCTTC. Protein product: CASSSLAGGMGFNEQFF. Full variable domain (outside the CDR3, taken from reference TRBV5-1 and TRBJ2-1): KAGVTQTPRYLIKTRGQQVTLSCSPISGHRSVSWYQQTPGQGLQFLFEYFSETQRNKGNFPGRFSGRQFSNSRSEMNVSTLELGDSALYLCASSSLAGGMGFNEQFFGPGTRLTVL.

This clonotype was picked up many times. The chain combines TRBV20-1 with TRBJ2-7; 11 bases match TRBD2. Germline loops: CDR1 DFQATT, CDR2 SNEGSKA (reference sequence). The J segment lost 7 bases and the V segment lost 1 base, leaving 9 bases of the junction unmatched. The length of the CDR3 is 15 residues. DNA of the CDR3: TGCAGTGCTAGAGGGACTAGCGGGTTACCACGGGAGCAGTACTTC. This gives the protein CSARGTSGLPREQYF.

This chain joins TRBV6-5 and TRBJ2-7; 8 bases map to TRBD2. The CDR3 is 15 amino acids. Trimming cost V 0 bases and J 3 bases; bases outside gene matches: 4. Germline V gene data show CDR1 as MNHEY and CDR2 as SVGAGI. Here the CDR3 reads CASSYSRSGSYEQYF. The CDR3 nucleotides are TGTGCCAGCAGTTACTCGAGAAGCGGGAGCTACGAGCAGTACTTC.

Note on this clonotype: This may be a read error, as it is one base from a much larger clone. Here the CDR3 reads CANSRAGGAVVIETQYF. CDR3 coding DNA: TGTGCCAACAGTCGGGCGGGAGGGGCCGTTGTTATTGAGACCCAGTACTTC. V is TRBV6-2 or TRBV6-3 and J is TRBJ2-1, with 9 bases that match TRBD2. The closer fit of TRBJ2-5 to the DNA end suggests the J call may be wrong. This CDR3 is built from 17 residues. Germline CDR1 is MNHEY and CDR2 is SVGEGT.

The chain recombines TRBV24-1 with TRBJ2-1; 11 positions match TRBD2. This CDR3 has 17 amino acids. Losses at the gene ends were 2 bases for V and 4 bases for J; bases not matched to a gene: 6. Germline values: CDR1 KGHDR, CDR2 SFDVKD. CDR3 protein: CATSDSMTSGAYNEQFF. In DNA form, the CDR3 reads TGTGCCACCAGTGATTCTATGACTAGCGGGGCTTACAATGAGCAGTTCTTC.

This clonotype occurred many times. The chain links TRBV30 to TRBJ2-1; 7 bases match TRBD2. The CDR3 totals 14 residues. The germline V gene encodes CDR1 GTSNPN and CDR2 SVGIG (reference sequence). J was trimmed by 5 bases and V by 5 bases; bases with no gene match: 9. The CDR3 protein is CAWDYGGGDNEQFF. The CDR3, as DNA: TGTGCCTGGGATTATGGGGGAGGGGACAATGAGCAGTTCTTC.

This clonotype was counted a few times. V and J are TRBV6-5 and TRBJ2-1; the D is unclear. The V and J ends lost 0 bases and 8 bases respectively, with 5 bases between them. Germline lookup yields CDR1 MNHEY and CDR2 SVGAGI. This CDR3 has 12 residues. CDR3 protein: CASSYSVHEQFF. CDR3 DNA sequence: TGTGCCAGCAGTTACTCTGTCCATGAGCAGTTCTTC.

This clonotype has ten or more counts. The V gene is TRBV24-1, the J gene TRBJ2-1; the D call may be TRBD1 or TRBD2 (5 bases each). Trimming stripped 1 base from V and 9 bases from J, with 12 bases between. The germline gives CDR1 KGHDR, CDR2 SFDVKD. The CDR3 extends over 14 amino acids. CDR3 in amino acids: CATSDFRGRGEQFF. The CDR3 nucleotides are TGTGCCACCAGTGATTTCCGGGGACGGGGTGAGCAGTTCTTC.

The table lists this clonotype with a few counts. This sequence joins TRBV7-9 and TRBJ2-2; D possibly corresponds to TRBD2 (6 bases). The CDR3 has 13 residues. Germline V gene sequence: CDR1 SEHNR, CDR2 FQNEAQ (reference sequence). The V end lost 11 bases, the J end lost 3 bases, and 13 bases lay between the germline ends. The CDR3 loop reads CAPDRGDTGELFF. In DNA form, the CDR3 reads TGTGCCCCCGACCGCGGGGACACCGGGGAGCTGTTTTTT. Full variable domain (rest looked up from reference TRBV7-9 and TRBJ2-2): DTGVSQNPRHKITKRGQNVTFRCDPISEHNRLYWYRQTLGQGPEFLTYFQNEAQLEKSRLLSDRFSAERPKGSFSTLEIQRTEQGDSAMYLCAPDRGDTGELFFGEGSRLTVL.

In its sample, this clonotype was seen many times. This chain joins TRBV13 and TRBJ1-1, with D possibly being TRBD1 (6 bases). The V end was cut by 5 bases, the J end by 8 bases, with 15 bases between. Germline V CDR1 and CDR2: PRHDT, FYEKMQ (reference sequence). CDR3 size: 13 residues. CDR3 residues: CASSPMGDREAFF. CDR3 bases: TGTGCCAGCAGCCCAATGGGAGACAGGGAAGCTTTCTTT. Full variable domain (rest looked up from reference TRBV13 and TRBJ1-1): AAGVIQSPRHLIKEKRETATLKCYPIPRHDTVYWYQQGPGQDPQFLISFYEKMQSDKGSIPDRFSAQQFSDYHSELNMSSLELGDSALYFCASSPMGDREAFFGQGTRLTVV.